Shown below are 20 T cell receptor beta chains from a single sample sequenced in a study of blood T cell repertoires in COVID-19. Sequencing used immunoSEQ multiplex PCR; TCRdb keeps in-frame clones, though not all of them. The repertoire includes under 200,000 clones, about 86% of them detected once, and around 8.2% sits in the top ten. The sequenced sample consisted of peripheral blood. These TCRs come from a man in his sixties with acute or convalescent COVID-19.

The chain recombines TRBV5-1 with TRBJ2-7, with 14 bases aligning to TRBD2. The CDR3 totals 17 residues. The V gene end was trimmed by 4 bases and the J gene end by 3 bases; junction bases not matched to a gene: 9. The germline CDR1 and CDR2 sequences are SGHRS and YFSETQ. For the CDR3, the DNA is TGCGCCAGCAGCGACACCGGGACTAGCGGGAGAATCTACGAGCAGTACTTC. Translation: CASSDTGTSGRIYEQYF. The full variable domain, rest sourced from reference TRBV5-1 and TRBJ2-7, is KAGVTQTPRYLIKTRGQQVTLSCSPISGHRSVSWYQQTPGQGLQFLFEYFSETQRNKGNFPGRFSGRQFSNSRSEMNVSTLELGDSALYLCASSDTGTSGRIYEQYFGPGTRLTVT.

The chain couples TRBV28 to TRBJ2-2; no definite D call. Germline V lookup: CDR1 MDHEN, CDR2 SYDVKM. The CDR3 length is 15 residues. V dropped 1 base and J dropped 1 base, with 7 bases sitting between them. In DNA, the CDR3 is TGTGCCAGCAGTTTATTCCGACAGAACACCGGGGAGCTGTTTTTT. Translated: CASSLFRQNTGELFF. Full variable domain (missing parts from reference TRBV28 and TRBJ2-2): DVKVTQSSRYLVKRTGEKVFLECVQDMDHENMFWYRQDPGLGLRLIYFSYDVKMKEKGDIPEGYSVSREKKERFSLILESASTNQTSMYLCASSLFRQNTGELFFGEGSRLTVL.

Details on this clone: Other DNA sequences in this specimen translate into the identical CDR3. V is TRBV18 and J is TRBJ1-4; TRBD1 agrees at 7 bases. In germline, CDR1 is KGHSH, CDR2 LQKENI. The V and J ends lost 2 bases and 6 bases, in that order; junction bases with no gene match: 3. The CDR3 sequence is 14 residues long. For the CDR3, the DNA is TGTGCCAGCTCACCAAGGACAGGAGATGAAAAACTGTTTTTT. It encodes CASSPRTGDEKLFF.

The genes are TRBV27 and TRBJ1-2; D remains unclear. Germline V gives CDR1 MNHEY, CDR2 SMNVEV (reference sequence). Trimming cost V 3 bases and J 0 bases, with 11 bases left between them. The CDR3 length is 15 residues. In DNA, the CDR3 is TGTGCCAGCAGTTTTCCCTCGAGGACTAACTATGGCTACACCTTC. It codes for CASSFPSRTNYGYTF.

The V and J genes are TRBV7-2 and TRBJ2-5; 12 bases line up with TRBD2. Trimming at V came to 5 bases and at J to 5 bases, leaving 6 bases not matched to a gene. This CDR3 is built from 15 residues. The germline CDR1 and CDR2 sequences are SGHTA and FQGNSA. CDR3 protein: CASSPRTSGIETQYF. CDR3 nucleotides: TGTGCCAGCAGCCCCCGGACTAGCGGGATCGAGACCCAGTACTTC.

The chain uses TRBV21-1 and TRBJ2-5; the D call in the table, TRBD1, was not verified against the DNA. TRBV21-1 is noted as a pseudogene. The CDR3 contains 15 residues. The CDR3 here is CASSKETAKWQTQYF. Here the CDR3 DNA reads TGTGCCAGCAGCAAAGAGACAGCCAAGTGGCAGACCCAGTACTTC.

The V and J genes are TRBV5-1 and TRBJ1-1; D is perhaps TRBD1 (6 bases). There are 14 residues in the CDR3. The V end lost 4 bases, the J end lost 5 bases, and 15 bases lay between the germline ends. Germline CDR1 and CDR2: SGHRS and YFSETQ. CDR3 in amino acids: CASSPWTVRTEAFF. The CDR3 DNA sequence: TGCGCCAGCAGCCCGTGGACAGTACGGACTGAAGCTTTCTTT.

The rearrangement links TRBV28 to TRBJ1-6; D remains unclear. This CDR3 comprises 14 residues. Germline V gives CDR1 MDHEN, CDR2 SYDVKM. V shed 7 bases and J shed 5 bases, with 12 bases lying between them. The CDR3 nucleotides are TGTGCCAGCATCCCCGGGGATCATAATTCACCCCTCCACTTT. This codes for CASIPGDHNSPLHF.

The CDR3 protein is CSGGGGDGTDTQYF. The CDR3 region has the DNA TGCAGCGGGGGAGGGGGAGATGGCACAGATACGCAGTATTTT. This chain connects TRBV29-1 to TRBJ2-3, with a weak D call TRBD2 (7 bases). Germline V lookup: CDR1 SQVTM, CDR2 ANQGSEA. This CDR3 spans 14 amino acids. V lost 7 bases and J lost 1, with 15 bases in between.

The rearrangement joins TRBV28 to TRBJ2-7, with no clear D. CDR3 length: 15 residues. Germline assignment: CDR1 MDHEN and CDR2 SYDVKM. The V gene lost 3 bases and the J gene lost 3 bases, with 15 bases spanning the gap. CDR3 sequence: CASSFTGLVVYEQYF. As DNA, the CDR3 is TGTGCCAGCAGTTTTACGGGTTTGGTAGTCTACGAGCAGTACTTC.

The chain joins TRBV15 to TRBJ1-5, with a possible D match to TRBD1 (6 bases). Looked up from germline, CDR1 is LNHNV and CDR2 is YYDKDF (reference sequence). CDR3 length: 14 amino acids. Trimming removed 4 bases at V and 3 bases at J, with 10 bases between. CDR3 in DNA: TGTGCCACCAGCACGGGGGGGGCCAATCAGCCCCAGCATTTT. Amino acids: CATSTGGANQPQHF. The full variable domain, completed using reference TRBV15 and TRBJ1-5, is DAMVIQNPRYQVTQFGKPVTLSCSQTLNHNVMYWYQQKSSQAPKLLFHYYDKDFNNEADTPDNFQSRRPNTSFCFLDIRSPGLGDTAMYLCATSTGGANQPQHFGDGTRLSIL.

The chain couples TRBV28 to TRBJ2-7; TRBD2 might be the D (6 bases). The V end lost 2 bases, the J end lost 9 bases, and 20 bases lay between the germline ends. Germline V gene sequence: CDR1 MDHEN, CDR2 SYDVKM. This CDR3 has 15 residues. CDR3 in DNA: TGTGCCAGCAGTTTAGCCCCTTGGCAGCGGGTTGGGCAGTACTTC. It encodes CASSLAPWQRVGQYF.

A few counts support this clone. The J gene is TRBJ2-2, the V gene TRBV7-8; 7 bases fit TRBD2. The CDR3 has 15 amino acids. Trimming at V came to 1 base and at J to 6 bases, leaving 5 bases not matched to a gene. Germline values: CDR1 SGHVS, CDR2 FQNEAQ. CDR3 nucleotides: TGTGCCAGCAGCTTAGGCGGGAGCGCCGCCGGGGAGCTGTTTTTT. This sequence encodes CASSLGGSAAGELFF.

The count of this clone is one. The chain links TRBV13 to TRBJ2-2, with TRBD2 identical over 11 bases. From germline, CDR1 is PRHDT and CDR2 FYEKMQ (reference sequence). J lost 0 bases, V lost 5 bases, and 2 bases had no gene match. CDR3 size: 16 residues. The CDR3 region has the DNA TGTGCCAGCAGCCCGGGACTAGCGGCGAACACCGGGGAGCTGTTTTTT. As protein: CASSPGLAANTGELFF.

CDR3 DNA sequence: TGTGCCAGCAGCGCGAGGACTAGCGAAGAGACCCAGTACTTC. Amino acids: CASSARTSEETQYF. The chain employs TRBV9 and TRBJ2-5; 9 bases are shared with TRBD2. J gave up 3 bases and V 3 bases, and 3 bases lay outside the gene matches. In germline, CDR1 is SGDLS, CDR2 YYNGEE. There are 14 residues in the CDR3. The full variable domain, in which reference TRBV9 and TRBJ2-5 provide the parts outside the CDR3, is DSGVTQTPKHLITATGQRVTLRCSPRSGDLSVYWYQQSLDQGLQFLIQYYNGEERAKGNILERFSAQQFPDLHSELNLSSLELGDSALYFCASSARTSEETQYFGPGTRLLVL.

This clone has just one count. V and J are TRBV7-3 and TRBJ2-5; D is perhaps TRBD2 (6 bases). Per the germline V gene, CDR1 is SGHTA and CDR2 is FQGTGA. The length of the CDR3 is 17 residues. V lost 5 bases, J lost 5 bases, and 24 bases lay in between. The CDR3 region has the DNA TGTGCCAGCAGCCCCCAAGCTAGAGGCGGGGCGTGGGAGACCCAGTACTTC. Translation gives CASSPQARGGAWETQYF.

This clone has just a few counts. The same CDR3 is also encoded by other DNA sequences in this sample. This chain connects TRBV13 to TRBJ2-2; TRBD1 agrees at 9 bases. Germline assignment: CDR1 PRHDT and CDR2 FYEKMQ (reference sequence). The CDR3 consists of 14 residues. Germline trimming cut 6 bases from V and 3 bases from J; bases unmatched to any gene: 2. CDR3 loop: CASRDRGDTGELFF. In DNA, the CDR3 is TGTGCCAGCAGGGACAGGGGAGACACCGGGGAGCTGTTTTTT.

This clone has a handful of counts. The V and J genes are TRBV19 and TRBJ1-2, with 8 bases that match TRBD1. CDR1 is LNHDA, CDR2 SQIVND, per germline (reference sequence). J gave up 5 bases and V 9 bases, and 8 bases lay outside the gene matches. The length of the CDR3 is 13 residues. Written as DNA, the CDR3 is TGTGCCAGCAGTGAGACAGGGGAGTATGGCTACACCTTC. Its protein is CASSETGEYGYTF.

J is TRBJ2-1 and V is TRBV5-1, with D tentatively TRBD2 (5 bases). CDR3 length: 15 amino acids. The ends were cut back, 5 bases at V and 5 bases at J, with 17 bases in the middle. Per the germline V gene, CDR1 is SGHRS and CDR2 is YFSETQ. The CDR3 DNA sequence: TGCGCCAGCAGACCCTCGGCGGGCAACGACAATGAGCAGTTCTTC. This gives the protein CASRPSAGNDNEQFF.

The chain joins TRBV9 to TRBJ1-5; perhaps TRBD1 as D (5 bases). Germline values: CDR1 SGDLS, CDR2 YYNGEE. There are 12 residues in the CDR3. V gave up 6 bases and J gave up 9 bases, with 13 bases separating them. CDR3 amino acids: CASITGPGPQHF. For the CDR3, the DNA is TGTGCCAGCATCACAGGCCCGGGGCCCCAGCATTTT.